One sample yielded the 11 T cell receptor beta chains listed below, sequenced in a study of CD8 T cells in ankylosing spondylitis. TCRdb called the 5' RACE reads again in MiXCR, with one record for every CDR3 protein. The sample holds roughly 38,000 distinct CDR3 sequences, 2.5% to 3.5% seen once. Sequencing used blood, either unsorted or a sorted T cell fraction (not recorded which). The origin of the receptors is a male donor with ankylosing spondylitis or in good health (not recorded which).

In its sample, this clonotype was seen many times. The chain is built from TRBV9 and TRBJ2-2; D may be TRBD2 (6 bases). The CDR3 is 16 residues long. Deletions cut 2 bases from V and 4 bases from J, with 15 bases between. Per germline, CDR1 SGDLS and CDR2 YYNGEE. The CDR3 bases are TGTGCCAGCAGCGTCAATCCGGGAGAAGCCACCGGGGAGCTGTTTTTT. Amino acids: CASSVNPGEATGELFF.

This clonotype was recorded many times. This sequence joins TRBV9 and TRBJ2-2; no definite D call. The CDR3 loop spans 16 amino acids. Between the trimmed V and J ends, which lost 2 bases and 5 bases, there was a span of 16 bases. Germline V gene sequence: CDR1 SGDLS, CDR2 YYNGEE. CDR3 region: CASSVGSTALTGELFF. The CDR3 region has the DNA TGTGCCAGCAGCGTGGGGTCGACTGCGTTGACCGGGGAGCTGTTTTTT.

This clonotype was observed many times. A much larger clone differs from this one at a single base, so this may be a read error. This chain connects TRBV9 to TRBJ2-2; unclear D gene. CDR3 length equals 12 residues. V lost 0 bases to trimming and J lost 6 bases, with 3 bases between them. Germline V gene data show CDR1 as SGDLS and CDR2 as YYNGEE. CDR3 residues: CASSVVPGELFF. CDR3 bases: TGTGCCAGCAGCGTAGTTCCCGGGGAGCTGTTTTTT.

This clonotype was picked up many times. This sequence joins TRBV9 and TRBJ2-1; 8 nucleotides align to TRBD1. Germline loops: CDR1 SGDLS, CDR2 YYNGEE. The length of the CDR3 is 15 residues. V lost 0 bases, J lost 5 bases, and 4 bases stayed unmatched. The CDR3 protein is CASSVGTGLDNEQFF. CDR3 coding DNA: TGTGCCAGCAGCGTAGGGACAGGGCTGGACAATGAGCAGTTCTTC.

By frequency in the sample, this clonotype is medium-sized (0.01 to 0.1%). Here the CDR3 reads CASSLVQGAWGQYV. The CDR3 DNA follows: TGTGCCAGCAGTTTGGTACAGGGGGCTTGGGGGCAGTACGTC. This chain links TRBV28 with TRBJ2-7; 9 nucleotides line up with TRBD1. The CDR3 is 14 residues long. The V and J ends lost 3 bases and 9 bases, in that order; junction bases with no gene match: 9. Germline CDR1 reads MDHEN; CDR2 reads SYDVKM.

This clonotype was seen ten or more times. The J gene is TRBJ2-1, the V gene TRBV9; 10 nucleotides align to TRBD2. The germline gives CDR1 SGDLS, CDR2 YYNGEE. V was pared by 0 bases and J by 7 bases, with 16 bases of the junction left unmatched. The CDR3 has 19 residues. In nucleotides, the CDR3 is TGTGCCAGCAGCGTAGGGGTAGGGGCTAGCGGGAGAAATCTTAATGAGCAGTTCTTC. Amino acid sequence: CASSVGVGASGRNLNEQFF.

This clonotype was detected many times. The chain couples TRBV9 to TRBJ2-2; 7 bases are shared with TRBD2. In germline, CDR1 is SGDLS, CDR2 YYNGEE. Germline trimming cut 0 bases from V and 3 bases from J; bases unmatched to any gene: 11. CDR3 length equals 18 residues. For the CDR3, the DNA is TGTGCCAGCAGCGTAGTCCCTAGCGGAGTTGGGTACACCGGGGAGCTGTTTTTT. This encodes CASSVVPSGVGYTGELFF.

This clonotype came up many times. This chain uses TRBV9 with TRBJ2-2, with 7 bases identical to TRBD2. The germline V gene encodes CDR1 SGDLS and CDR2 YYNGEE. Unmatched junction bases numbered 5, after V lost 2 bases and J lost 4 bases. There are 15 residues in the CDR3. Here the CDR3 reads CASSVSGTITGELFF. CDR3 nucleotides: TGTGCCAGCAGCGTCTCCGGGACTATCACCGGGGAGCTGTTTTTT.

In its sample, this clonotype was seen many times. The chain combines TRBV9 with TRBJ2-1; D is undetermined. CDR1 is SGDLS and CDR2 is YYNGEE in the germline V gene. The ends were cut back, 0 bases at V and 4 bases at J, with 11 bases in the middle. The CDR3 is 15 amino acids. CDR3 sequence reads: CASSVVPDLYNEQFF. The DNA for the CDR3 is TGTGCCAGCAGCGTAGTGCCGGACCTTTACAATGAGCAGTTCTTC.

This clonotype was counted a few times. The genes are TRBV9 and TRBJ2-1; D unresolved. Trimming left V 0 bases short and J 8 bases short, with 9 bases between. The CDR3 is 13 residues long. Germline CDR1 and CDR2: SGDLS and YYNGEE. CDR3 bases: TGTGCCAGCAGCGTAGCAGTGGGTTATGAGCAGTTCTTC. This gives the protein CASSVAVGYEQFF.

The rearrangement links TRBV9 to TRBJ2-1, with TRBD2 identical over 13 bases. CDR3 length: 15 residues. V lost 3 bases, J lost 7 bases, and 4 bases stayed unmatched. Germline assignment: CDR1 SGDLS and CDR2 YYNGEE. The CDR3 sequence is CASSGQGLAGNEQFF. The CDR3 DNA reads TGTGCCAGCAGCGGGCAGGGACTAGCGGGAAATGAGCAGTTCTTC.